The clone carrying this T cell receptor beta chain was recorded many times. Its antigen remains unidentified. The source of the sample is a study of regulatory T cells in long-lasting Graves disease. Notes on the study in general: TRBV28, TRBJ1-2 and TRBJ2-5 were segments that persistent disease favored.

V trimming: 4 bases; J trimming: 2 bases; junction bases outside the gene matches: 5. CDR1 is MDHEN and CDR2 is SYDVKM in the germline V gene. The CDR3 runs 14 residues. Time point specified: newly diagnosed GD, antithyroid drugs for less than 3 months. PBMCs provided the RNA from which the TCR library was made. The collection involved drawing around 10 milliliters of peripheral blood into EDTA tubes. The authors built TCR beta libraries using iRepertoire HTBI primers and Arm-PCR of CDR3 regions. Each CDR3 protein gets one entry after TCRdb re-called the multiplex PCR reads with MiXCR. The table lists 350,000 to 500,000 distinct CDR3 sequences, over 15% of them singletons, with 20% to 25% in the top ten. The sample was also reused in another study, on T cells in Graves' hyperthyroidism and ophthalmopathy. This second study notes: Criteria for exclusion of patients were uncontrolled infection, other autoimmune disease, pregnancy or lactation.

The clonotype comes from a woman aged 18-35 years with Graves disease. This chain joins TRBV28 and TRBJ2-7, with 7 bases fitting TRBD2. Here the sequenced sample was peripheral blood mononuclear cells (PBMCs), taken at new diagnosis, from a patient treated with antithyroid drugs. CDR3: CASSSAGLTYEQYF. In DNA, the CDR3 is TGTGCCAGCAGTTCAGCGGGATTGACCTACGAGCAGTACTTC.